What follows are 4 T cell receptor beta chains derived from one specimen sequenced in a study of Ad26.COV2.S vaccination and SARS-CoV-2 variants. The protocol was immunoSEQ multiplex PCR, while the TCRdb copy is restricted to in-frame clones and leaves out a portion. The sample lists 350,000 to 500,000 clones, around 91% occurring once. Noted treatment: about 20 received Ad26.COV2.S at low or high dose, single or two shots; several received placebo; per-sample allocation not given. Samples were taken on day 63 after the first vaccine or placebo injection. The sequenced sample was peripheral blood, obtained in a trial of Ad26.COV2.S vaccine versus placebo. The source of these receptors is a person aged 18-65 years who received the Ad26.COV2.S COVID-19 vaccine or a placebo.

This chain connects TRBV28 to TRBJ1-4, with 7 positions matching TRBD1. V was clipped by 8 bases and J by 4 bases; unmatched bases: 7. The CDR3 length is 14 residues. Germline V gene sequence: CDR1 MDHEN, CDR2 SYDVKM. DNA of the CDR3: TGTGCCAGCTCTCCAGGGGGATATAATGAAAAACTGTTTTTT. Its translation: CASSPGGYNEKLFF.

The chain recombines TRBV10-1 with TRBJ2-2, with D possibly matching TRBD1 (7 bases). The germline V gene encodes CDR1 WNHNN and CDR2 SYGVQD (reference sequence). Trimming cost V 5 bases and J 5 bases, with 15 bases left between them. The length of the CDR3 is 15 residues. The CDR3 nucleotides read TGCGCCAGCAGTACGTGTCAGGGGGGAACCGGGGAGCTGTTTTTT. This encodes CASSTCQGGTGELFF.

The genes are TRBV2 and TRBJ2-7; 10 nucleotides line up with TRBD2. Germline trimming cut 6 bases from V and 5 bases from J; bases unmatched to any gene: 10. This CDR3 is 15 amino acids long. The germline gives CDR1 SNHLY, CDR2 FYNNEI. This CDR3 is CASRGGLAGVNEQYF. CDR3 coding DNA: TGTGCCAGCAGGGGCGGGCTAGCGGGAGTCAACGAGCAGTACTTC.

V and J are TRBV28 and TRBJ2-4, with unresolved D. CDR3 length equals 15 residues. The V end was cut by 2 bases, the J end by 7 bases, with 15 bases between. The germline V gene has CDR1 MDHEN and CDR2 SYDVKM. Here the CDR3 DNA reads TGTGCCAGCAGTTTAGCTAGTCTACATCTGAACATTCAGTACTTC. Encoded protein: CASSLASLHLNIQYF.